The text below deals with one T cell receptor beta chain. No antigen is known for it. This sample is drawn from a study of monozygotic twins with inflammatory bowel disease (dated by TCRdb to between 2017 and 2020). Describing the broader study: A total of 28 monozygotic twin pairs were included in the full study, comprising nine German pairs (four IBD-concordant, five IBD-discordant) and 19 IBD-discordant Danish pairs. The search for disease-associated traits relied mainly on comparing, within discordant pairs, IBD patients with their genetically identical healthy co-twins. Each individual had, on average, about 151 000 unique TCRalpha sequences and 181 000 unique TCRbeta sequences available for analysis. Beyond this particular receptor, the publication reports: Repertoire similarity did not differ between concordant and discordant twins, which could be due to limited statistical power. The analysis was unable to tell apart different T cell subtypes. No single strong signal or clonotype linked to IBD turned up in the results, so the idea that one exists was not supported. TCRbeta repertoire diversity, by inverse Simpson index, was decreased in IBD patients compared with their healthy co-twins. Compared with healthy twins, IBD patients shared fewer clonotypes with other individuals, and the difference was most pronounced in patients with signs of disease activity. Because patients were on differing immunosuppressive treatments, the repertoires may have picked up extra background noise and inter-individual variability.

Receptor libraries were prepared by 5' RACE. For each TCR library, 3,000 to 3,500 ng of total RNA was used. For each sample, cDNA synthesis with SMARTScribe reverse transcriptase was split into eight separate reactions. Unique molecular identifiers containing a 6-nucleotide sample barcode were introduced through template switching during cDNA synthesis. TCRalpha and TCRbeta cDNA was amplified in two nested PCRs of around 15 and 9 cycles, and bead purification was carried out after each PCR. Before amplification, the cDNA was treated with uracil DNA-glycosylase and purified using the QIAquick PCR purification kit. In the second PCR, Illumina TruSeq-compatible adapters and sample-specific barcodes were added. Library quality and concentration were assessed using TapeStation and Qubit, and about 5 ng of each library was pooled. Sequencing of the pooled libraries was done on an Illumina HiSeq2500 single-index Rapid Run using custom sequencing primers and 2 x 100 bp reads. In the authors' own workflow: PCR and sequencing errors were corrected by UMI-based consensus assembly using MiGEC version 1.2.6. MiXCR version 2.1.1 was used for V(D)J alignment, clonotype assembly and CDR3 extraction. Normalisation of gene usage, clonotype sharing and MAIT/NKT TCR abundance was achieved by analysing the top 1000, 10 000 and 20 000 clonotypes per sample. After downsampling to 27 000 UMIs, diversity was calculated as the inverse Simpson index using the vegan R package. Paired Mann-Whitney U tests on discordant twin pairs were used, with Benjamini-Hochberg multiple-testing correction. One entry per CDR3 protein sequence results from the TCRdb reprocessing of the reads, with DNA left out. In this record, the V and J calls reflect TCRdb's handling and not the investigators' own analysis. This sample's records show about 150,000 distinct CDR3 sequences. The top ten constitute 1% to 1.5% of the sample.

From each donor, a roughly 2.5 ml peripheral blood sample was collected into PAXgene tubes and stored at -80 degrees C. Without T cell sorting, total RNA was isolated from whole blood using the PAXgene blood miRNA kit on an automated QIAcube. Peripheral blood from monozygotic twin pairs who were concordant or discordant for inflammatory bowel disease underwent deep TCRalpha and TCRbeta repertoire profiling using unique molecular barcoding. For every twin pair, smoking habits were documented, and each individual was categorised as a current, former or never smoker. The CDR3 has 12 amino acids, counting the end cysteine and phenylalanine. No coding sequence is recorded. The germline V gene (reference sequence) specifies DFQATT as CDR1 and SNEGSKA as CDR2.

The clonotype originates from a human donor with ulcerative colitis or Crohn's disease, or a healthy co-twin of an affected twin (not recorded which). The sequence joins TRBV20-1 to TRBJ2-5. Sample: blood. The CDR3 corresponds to CSARGTHSDQYF.